The 3 T cell receptor beta chains reported below all come from one sample, sequenced in a study of blood T cells in healthy people across ages. It was with a sample-barcoded 5' primer and a J-beta primer mix that a second PCR of about 6 to 12 cycles was run. One entry per CDR3 protein, called by TCRdb with MiXCR from the 5' RACE reads. The sample consists of 1.5 million to 2 million distinct CDR3 sequences, about 28% of them appearing once. The sequenced sample was blood. The receptor set was obtained from a woman in her thirties in good health.

V is TRBV4-3 and J is TRBJ1-1, with TRBD1 matching over 7 bases. J was trimmed by 11 bases and V by 5 bases; bases with no gene match: 20. Germline lookup yields CDR1 LGHNA and CDR2 YSLEER. CDR3 length equals 16 residues. Here the CDR3 reads CASSAFPGQSRVPAFF. CDR3 bases: TGCGCCAGCAGCGCATTCCCGGGACAGTCGCGAGTCCCGGCTTTCTTT.

At least ten counts were recorded for this clonotype. This sequence joins TRBV10-2 and TRBJ1-2; D possibly corresponds to TRBD1 (5 bases). Germline CDR1 is WSHSY and CDR2 is SAAADI. V lost 4 bases and J 8 bases, leaving 14 bases between the germline ends. The CDR3 runs to 13 residues. The CDR3 nucleotides are TGCGCCAGCAGTGTAGGAGGGGTCGAAGGCTACACCTTC. This gives the protein CASSVGGVEGYTF.

This clonotype was detected a few times. A read error may account for a junction end that differs from germline. The chain links TRBV5-1 to TRBJ2-1; TRBD2 matches 11 bases. The CDR3 length is 16 residues. Germline assignment: CDR1 SGHRS and CDR2 YFSETQ. The CDR3 spells CAGSSESGLADNEQFF. The CDR3 DNA sequence: TGCGCCGGCAGCTCCGAGTCGGGACTAGCGGACAATGAGCAGTTCTTC.